The T cell receptor beta chain described here comes from a study of cytomegalovirus exposure and HLA in healthy donors. Overall study findings and caveats: Researchers reported in a later analysis that common viral pathogens appeared linked to several top clusters.

Germline V gene sequence: CDR1 SGHVS, CDR2 FQNEAQ. The CDR3 length is 16 residues. Trimming left V 1 base short and J 0 bases short, with 7 bases between. As for this clone: The antigen remains unidentified.

Primers: 60 Vbeta forward and 13 Jbeta reverse. Profiled with immunoSEQ multiplex PCR; TCRdb holds only in-frame clones, not every one. The sample holds about 110,000 clones, 70% to 80% seen once. The chain employs TRBV7-8 and TRBJ1-6; D gene unclear. The sample was PBMCs. The receptor's source is a man between 60 and 75 years old in good health and CMV-seronegative. The CDR3 spells CASSLVSSSYNSPLHF. CDR3 in DNA: TGTGCCAGCAGCTTAGTGTCCAGCTCCTATAATTCACCCCTCCACTTT. Supplemented by reference TRBV7-8 and TRBJ1-6, the full variable domain reads GAGVSQSPRYKVAKRGQDVALRCDPISGHVSLFWYQQALGQGPEFLTYFQNEAQLDKSGLPSDRFFAERPEGSVSTLKIQRTQQEDSAVYLCASSLVSSSYNSPLHFGNGTRLTVT.